A selection of T cell receptor beta chains follows, all from one sample in a study of identical twins. TCRdb used MiXCR to reprocess the 5' RACE reads, holding one entry per CDR3 protein. The sample consists of hundreds of thousands of distinct CDR3 sequences, over 8.5% of them appearing once. The same sample was also studied in work on yellow fever vaccine responses in identical twins.

The sample comprised PBMCs. The receptors were gathered from a woman aged 18-29 years in good health. CDR3s include the opening cysteine and the closing phenylalanine or tryptophan. The D gene is left open where the match is weak. Clone size is given for some rows only: seen once, a few or many times, or a class if the clone is expanded.

DNA: TGCGCCAGCAGCTTACGGCGGGGGGGAGAGACCCAGTACTTC
CDR3: CASSLRRGGETQYF
size: many
V: TRBV7-9
D: TRBD2
J: TRBJ2-5

DNA: TGTGCCAGCAAACGGGGTTCCAACTTCAGGGAGACCCAGTACTTC
CDR3: CASKRGSNFRETQYF
size: many
V: TRBV28
D: -
J: TRBJ2-5

DNA: TGTGCCAGCTCGCCAACGATCGGGGACAGTGTCTACAATGAGCAGTTCTTC
CDR3: CASSPTIGDSVYNEQFF
size: -
V: TRBV18
D: TRBD1
J: TRBJ2-1

DNA: TGTGCCAGCACTCAGGACCCCTACGAGCAGTACTTC
CDR3: CASTQDPYEQYF
size: few
V: TRBV2
D: -
J: TRBJ2-7

DNA: TGTGCCAGCAGCTTTGAGACTAGCGGGAGTAATGAGCAGTTCTTC
CDR3: CASSFETSGSNEQFF
size: -
V: TRBV11-2
D: TRBD2
J: TRBJ2-1

DNA: TGTGCCAGCAGTTACACCGGGGTGGACGAGCAGTACTTC
CDR3: CASSYTGVDEQYF
size: few
V: TRBV6-6
D: -
J: TRBJ2-7

DNA: TGTGCCAGCAGCCAGAGGACAGGGTCCGGAAACATTCAGTACTTC
CDR3: CASSQRTGSGNIQYF
size: few
V: TRBV3-1
D: TRBD1
J: TRBJ2-4

DNA: TGCAGTGCTTCGAGACAGGGGGCTGGGAACAATGAGCAGTTCTTC
CDR3: CSASRQGAGNNEQFF
size: many
V: TRBV20-1
D: TRBD1
J: TRBJ2-1

DNA: TGTGCCAGTCAGTTGACTAGCGGGGGGCTTCGGGGCACCGGGGAGCTGTTTTTT
CDR3: CASQLTSGGLRGTGELFF
size: few
V: TRBV19
D: TRBD2
J: TRBJ2-2

DNA: TGTGCCAGCAGAAAGGGGCCCAATTTTACCTACGAGCAGTACTTC
CDR3: CASRKGPNFTYEQYF
size: -
V: TRBV6-2/TRBV6-3
D: -
J: TRBJ2-7

DNA: TGTGCCAGCAGGTGTCAAAAAAGGTCCTCCTACAATGAGCAGTTCTTC
CDR3: CASRCQKRSSYNEQFF
size: few
V: TRBV21-1
D: -
J: TRBJ2-1

DNA: TGTGCCAGCAGCTCCCGACTCGGTTACGAGCAGTACTTC
CDR3: CASSSRLGYEQYF
size: few
V: TRBV7-3
D: -
J: TRBJ2-7

DNA: TGTGCCAGCATCTCGATCCAGGATCGAGGCTACAATGAGCAGTTCTTC
CDR3: CASISIQDRGYNEQFF
size: few
V: TRBV6-2/TRBV6-3
D: -
J: TRBJ2-1

DNA: TGTGCCAGCAGTGATTGGGACAGGGTCTACGAGCAGTACTTC
CDR3: CASSDWDRVYEQYF
size: many
V: TRBV12-3/TRBV12-4
D: TRBD1
J: TRBJ2-7

DNA: TGTGCCACCAGTGATACCGGGACAGGGGATGAAAAACTGTTTTTT
CDR3: CATSDTGTGDEKLFF
size: -
V: TRBV24-1
D: TRBD1
J: TRBJ1-4

DNA: TGTGCCAGCACCAAACTAGCGGGGGGGCTGTCTGGGGCCAACGTCCTGACTTTC
CDR3: CASTKLAGGLSGANVLTF
size: few
V: TRBV2
D: TRBD2
J: TRBJ2-6

DNA: TGTGCCACCAACGAGGCGGGGGACCGCCCGTCCCAAGAGACCCAGTACTTC
CDR3: CATNEAGDRPSQETQYF
size: few
V: TRBV24-1
D: TRBD2
J: TRBJ2-5

DNA: TGTGCCAGCAGCTCGTCCATGTCCTACGAGCAGTACTTC
CDR3: CASSSSMSYEQYF
size: few
V: TRBV7-2
D: -
J: TRBJ2-7

DNA: TGCAGTGCTAGCGGGCGGGGAAGCACAGATACGCAGTATTTT
CDR3: CSASGRGSTDTQYF
size: -
V: TRBV20-1
D: -
J: TRBJ2-3

DNA: TGTGCCAGCTCACCACCGGCGGAACCAACCATATATTTT
CDR3: CASSPPAEPTIYF
size: few
V: TRBV18
D: -
J: TRBJ1-3

DNA: TGCAGCGTTGTAGGGGCTTTGCTCTACAATGAGCAGTTCTTC
CDR3: CSVVGALLYNEQFF
size: many
V: TRBV29-1
D: -
J: TRBJ2-1

DNA: TGTGCCAGCAGCTTATTGCGGGACAGGGAACGCAATGAGCAGTTCTTC
CDR3: CASSLLRDRERNEQFF
size: -
V: TRBV7-9
D: TRBD1
J: TRBJ2-1

DNA: TGTGCCAGCAGCGCTAAGCCCAAAAAAGACAGGCCGTACAATGAGCAGTTCTTC
CDR3: CASSAKPKKDRPYNEQFF
size: -
V: TRBV11-1
D: -
J: TRBJ2-1

DNA: TGTGCCAGCTCCCCCCAGGGGACTAGCGGTCCCTTTGGGGCCAACGTCCTGACTTTC
CDR3: CASSPQGTSGPFGANVLTF
size: -
V: TRBV28
D: TRBD2
J: TRBJ2-6

DNA: TGTGCCAGCAGCCAAGAAGGGCGGGGGATAGGTCAGCCCCAGCATTTT
CDR3: CASSQEGRGIGQPQHF
size: -
V: TRBV3-1
D: -
J: TRBJ1-5

DNA: TGTGCCAGCAGCCCCGAGGGAGCGGGGGTAAACACCGGGGAGCTGTTTTTT
CDR3: CASSPEGAGVNTGELFF
size: -
V: TRBV11-1
D: TRBD2
J: TRBJ2-2

DNA: TGCAGTGCCCCTCCTAGGACAGGGCCAAACACCGGGGAGCTGTTTTTT
CDR3: CSAPPRTGPNTGELFF
size: few
V: TRBV20-1
D: TRBD1
J: TRBJ2-2

DNA: TGTGCCAGCAGTAACGGGACAGCGCAGTATTTT
CDR3: CASSNGTAQYF
size: many
V: TRBV12-3/TRBV12-4
D: TRBD1
J: TRBJ2-3

DNA: TGTGCCAGCAGCTCGACTAGCGGGAACACCGGGGAGCTGTTTTTT
CDR3: CASSSTSGNTGELFF
size: many
V: TRBV7-2
D: TRBD2
J: TRBJ2-2